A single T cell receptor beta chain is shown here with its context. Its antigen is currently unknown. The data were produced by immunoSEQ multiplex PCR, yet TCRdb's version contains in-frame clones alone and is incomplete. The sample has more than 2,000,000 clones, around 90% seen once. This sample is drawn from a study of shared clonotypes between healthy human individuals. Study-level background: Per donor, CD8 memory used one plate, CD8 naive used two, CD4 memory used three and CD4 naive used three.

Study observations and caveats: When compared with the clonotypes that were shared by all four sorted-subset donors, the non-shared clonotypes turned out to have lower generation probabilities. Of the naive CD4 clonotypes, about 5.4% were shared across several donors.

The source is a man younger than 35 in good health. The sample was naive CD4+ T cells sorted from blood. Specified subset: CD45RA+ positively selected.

CDR3: CASLSGQETQYF. The CDR3 region has the DNA TGTGCCAGCCTTAGCGGCCAAGAGACCCAGTACTTC. The J gene is TRBJ2-5, the V gene TRBV7-6; tentative D call: TRBD2 (6 bases). Trimming cost V 8 bases and J 1 base, with 8 bases left between them. This CDR3 is built from 12 residues. Germline CDR1 reads SGHVS; CDR2 reads FNYEAQ.